This TCR beta chain was captured in a study of shared clonotypes between healthy human individuals. Study information: Participating donors consisted of two women and a few men aged 18 to 49. Donors had three CD4 naive, three CD4 memory, two CD8 naive and one CD8 memory plate apiece.

In its sample, this clone was seen a few times. The assay was immunoSEQ multiplex PCR, and TCRdb's table has in-frame clones only and misses some. The table lists approximately 1,000,000 clones, 77% of them singletons, with almost 0.9% in the top ten. Sequencing was carried out using memory CD4+ T cells from PBMCs. The subset was: CD45RA-negative fraction. This TCR was recovered from a man between 18 and 35 years old in good health. Some clones in this sample may be carry-over from other donors' samples.

This CDR3 reads CSVLYTEAFF. The CDR3 bases are TGCAGCGTTCTGTACACTGAAGCTTTCTTT. The gene calls are TRBV29-1 and TRBJ1-1, with D uncertain. CDR1 is SQVTM, CDR2 ANQGSEA, per germline. The V and J ends lost 5 bases and 3 bases respectively, with 4 bases between them. The CDR3 has 10 residues. The full variable domain, rest sourced from reference TRBV29-1 and TRBJ1-1, is SAVISQKPSRDICQRGTSLTIQCQVDSQVTMMFWYRQQPGQSLTLIATANQGSEATYESGFVIDKFPISRPNLTFSTLTVSNMSPEDSSIYLCSVLYTEAFFGQGTRLTVV.